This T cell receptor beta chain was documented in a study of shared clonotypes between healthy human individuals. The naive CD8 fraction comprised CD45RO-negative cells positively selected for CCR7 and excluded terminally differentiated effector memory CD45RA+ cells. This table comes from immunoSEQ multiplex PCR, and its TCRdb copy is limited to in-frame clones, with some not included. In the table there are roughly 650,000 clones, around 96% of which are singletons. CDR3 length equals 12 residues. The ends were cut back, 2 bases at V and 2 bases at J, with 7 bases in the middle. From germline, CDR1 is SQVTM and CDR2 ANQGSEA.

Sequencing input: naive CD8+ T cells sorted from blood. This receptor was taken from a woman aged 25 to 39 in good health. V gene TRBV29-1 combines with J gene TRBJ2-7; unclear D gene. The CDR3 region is CSVETETYEQYF. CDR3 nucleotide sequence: TGCAGCGTTGAAACGGAGACCTACGAGCAGTACTTC.